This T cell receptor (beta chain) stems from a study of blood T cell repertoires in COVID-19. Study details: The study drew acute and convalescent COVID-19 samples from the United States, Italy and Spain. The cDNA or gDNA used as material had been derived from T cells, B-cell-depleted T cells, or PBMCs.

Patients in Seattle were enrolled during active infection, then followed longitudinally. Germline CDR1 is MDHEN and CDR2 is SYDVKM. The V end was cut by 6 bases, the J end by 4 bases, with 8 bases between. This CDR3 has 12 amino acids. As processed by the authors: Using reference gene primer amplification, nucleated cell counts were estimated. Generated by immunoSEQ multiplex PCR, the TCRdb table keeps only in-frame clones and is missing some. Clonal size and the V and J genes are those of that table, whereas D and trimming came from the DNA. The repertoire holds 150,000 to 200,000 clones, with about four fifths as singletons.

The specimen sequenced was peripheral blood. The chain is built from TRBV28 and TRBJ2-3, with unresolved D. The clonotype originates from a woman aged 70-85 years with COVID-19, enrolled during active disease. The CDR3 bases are TGTGCCAGCAGACTTCAAGCAGATACGCAGTATTTT. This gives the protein CASRLQADTQYF. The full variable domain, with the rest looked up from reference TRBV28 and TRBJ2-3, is DVKVTQSSRYLVKRTGEKVFLECVQDMDHENMFWYRQDPGLGLRLIYFSYDVKMKEKGDIPEGYSVSREKKERFSLILESASTNQTSMYLCASRLQADTQYFGPGTRLTVL.